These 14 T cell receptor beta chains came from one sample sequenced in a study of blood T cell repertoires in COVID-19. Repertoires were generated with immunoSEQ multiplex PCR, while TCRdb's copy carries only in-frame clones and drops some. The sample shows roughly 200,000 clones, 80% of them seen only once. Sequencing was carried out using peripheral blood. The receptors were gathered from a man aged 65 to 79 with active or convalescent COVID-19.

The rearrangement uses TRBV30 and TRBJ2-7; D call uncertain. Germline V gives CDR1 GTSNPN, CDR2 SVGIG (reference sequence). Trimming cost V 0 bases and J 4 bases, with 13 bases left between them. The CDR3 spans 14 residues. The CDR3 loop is CAWSVRLVPYEQYF. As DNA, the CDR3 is TGTGCCTGGAGTGTACGTCTAGTCCCGTACGAGCAGTACTTC.

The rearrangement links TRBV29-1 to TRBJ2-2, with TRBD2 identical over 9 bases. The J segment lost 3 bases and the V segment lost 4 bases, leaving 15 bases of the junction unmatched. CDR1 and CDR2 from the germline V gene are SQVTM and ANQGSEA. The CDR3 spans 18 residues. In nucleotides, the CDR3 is TGCAGCGTTGGAGGGTTTGGGACTAGCTCGCTGGACACCGGGGAGCTGTTTTTT. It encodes CSVGGFGTSSLDTGELFF.

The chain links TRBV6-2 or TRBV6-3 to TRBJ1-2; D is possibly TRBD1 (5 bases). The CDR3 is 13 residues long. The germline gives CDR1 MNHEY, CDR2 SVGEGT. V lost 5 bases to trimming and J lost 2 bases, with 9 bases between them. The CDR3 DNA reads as TGTGCCAGCAGTGCCCGACAGAACTATGGCTACACCTTC. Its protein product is CASSARQNYGYTF.

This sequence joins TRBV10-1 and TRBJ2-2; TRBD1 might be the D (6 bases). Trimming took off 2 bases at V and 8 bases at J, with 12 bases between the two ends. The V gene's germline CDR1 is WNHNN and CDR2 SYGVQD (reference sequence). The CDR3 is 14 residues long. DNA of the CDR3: TGCGCCAGCAGTGAGCTACCTAGGGGGGGGGAGCTGTTTTTT. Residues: CASSELPRGGELFF.

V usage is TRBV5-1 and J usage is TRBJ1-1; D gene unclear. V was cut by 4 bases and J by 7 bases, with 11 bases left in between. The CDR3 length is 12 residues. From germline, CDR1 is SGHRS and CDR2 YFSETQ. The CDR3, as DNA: TGCGCCAGCAGCCAAACAGCTGATGAAGCTTTCTTT. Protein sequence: CASSQTADEAFF. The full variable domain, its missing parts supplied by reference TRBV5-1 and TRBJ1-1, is KAGVTQTPRYLIKTRGQQVTLSCSPISGHRSVSWYQQTPGQGLQFLFEYFSETQRNKGNFPGRFSGRQFSNSRSEMNVSTLELGDSALYLCASSQTADEAFFGQGTRLTVV.

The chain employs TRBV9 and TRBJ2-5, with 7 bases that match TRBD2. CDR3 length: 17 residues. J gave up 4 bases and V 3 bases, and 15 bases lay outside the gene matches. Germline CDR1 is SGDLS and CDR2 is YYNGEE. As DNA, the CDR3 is TGTGCCAGCAGCGCAGCGCCCCCGGCAGGGAGGGTAGAGACCCAGTACTTC. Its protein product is CASSAAPPAGRVETQYF.

The CDR3 bases are TGTGCTAGTGGTTCTCCCAATTCACCCCTCCACTTT. It specifies CASGSPNSPLHF. The chain employs TRBV12-5 and TRBJ1-6; D is undetermined. Germline V gene data show CDR1 as LGHNT and CDR2 as FRNRAP. The CDR3 extends over 12 amino acids. The V end was cut by 4 bases, the J end by 7 bases, with 5 bases between.

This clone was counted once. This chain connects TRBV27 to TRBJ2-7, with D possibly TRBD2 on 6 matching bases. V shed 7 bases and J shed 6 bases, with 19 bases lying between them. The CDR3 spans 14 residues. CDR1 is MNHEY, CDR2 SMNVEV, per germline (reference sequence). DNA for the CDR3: TGTGCCAGCAAACTGGCGGGACGCTTTTTCGAGCAGTACTTC. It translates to CASKLAGRFFEQYF.

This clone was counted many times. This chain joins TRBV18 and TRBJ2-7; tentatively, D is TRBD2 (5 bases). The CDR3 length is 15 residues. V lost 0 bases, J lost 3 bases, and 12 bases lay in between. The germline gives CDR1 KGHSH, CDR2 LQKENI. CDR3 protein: CASSPPGVPIYEQYF. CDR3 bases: TGTGCCAGCTCACCACCCGGGGTCCCCATCTACGAGCAGTACTTC.

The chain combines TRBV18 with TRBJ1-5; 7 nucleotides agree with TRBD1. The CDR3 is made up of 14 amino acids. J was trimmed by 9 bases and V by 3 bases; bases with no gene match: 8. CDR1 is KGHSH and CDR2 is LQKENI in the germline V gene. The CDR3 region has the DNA TGTGCCAGCTCACCTGACAGGGCCTTTGGGCCCCAGCATTTT. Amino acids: CASSPDRAFGPQHF.

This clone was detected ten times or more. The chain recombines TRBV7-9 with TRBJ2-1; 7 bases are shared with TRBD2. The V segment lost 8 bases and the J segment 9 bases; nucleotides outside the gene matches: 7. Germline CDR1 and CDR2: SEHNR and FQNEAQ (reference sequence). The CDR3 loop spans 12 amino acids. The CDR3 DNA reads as TGTGCCAGCGGGAGGGACGCGGGTGAGCAGTTCTTC. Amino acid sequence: CASGRDAGEQFF.

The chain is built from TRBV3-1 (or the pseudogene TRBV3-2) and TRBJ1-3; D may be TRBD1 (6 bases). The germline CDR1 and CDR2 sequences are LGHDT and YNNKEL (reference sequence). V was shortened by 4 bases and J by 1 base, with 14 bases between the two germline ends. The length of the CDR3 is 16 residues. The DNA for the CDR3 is TGTGCCAGCAGCCCCGGCTGGGGGCAATCTGGAAACACCATATATTTT. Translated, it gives CASSPGWGQSGNTIYF.

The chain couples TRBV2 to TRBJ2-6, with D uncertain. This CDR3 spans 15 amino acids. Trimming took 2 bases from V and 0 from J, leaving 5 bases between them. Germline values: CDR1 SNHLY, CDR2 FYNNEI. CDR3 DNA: TGTGCCAGCAGTGAAAGCGTCTCTGGGGCCAACGTCCTGACTTTC. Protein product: CASSESVSGANVLTF. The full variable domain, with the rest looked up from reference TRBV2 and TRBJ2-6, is EPEVTQTPSHQVTQMGQEVILRCVPISNHLYFYWYRQILGQKVEFLVSFYNNEISEKSEIFDDQFSVERPDGSNFTLKIRSTKLEDSAMYFCASSESVSGANVLTFGAGSRLTVL.

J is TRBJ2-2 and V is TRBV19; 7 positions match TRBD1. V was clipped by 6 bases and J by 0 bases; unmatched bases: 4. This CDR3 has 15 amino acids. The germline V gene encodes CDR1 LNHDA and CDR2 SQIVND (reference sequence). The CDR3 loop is CASRSGTANTGELFF. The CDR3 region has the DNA TGTGCCAGTAGATCCGGGACAGCGAACACCGGGGAGCTGTTTTTT.